These 24 T cell receptor beta chains share one sample of origin, sequenced in a study of cytomegalovirus exposure and HLA in healthy donors (dated by TCRdb to about 2017). Library construction relied on the immunoSEQ multiplex PCR assay. A mixture of 60 forward primers for TCR Vbeta segments and 13 reverse primers for TCR Jbeta segments was used in the multiplex PCR. In its TCRdb copy, this immuneACCESS table keeps in-frame sequences only and misses some clones. Where compared with another copy, unresolved V genes explain less than half of these, and the others have no known cause. The sample table holds about 95,000 clones, of which 70% to 85% were seen once. Just over 8% of the sample rests with the top ten. Specimen: PBMCs. These receptors came from a man aged 55-75 years in good health and CMV-seronegative.

This clone came up a few times. The chain employs TRBV5-5 and TRBJ1-1; unclear D gene. This CDR3 spans 13 amino acids. Germline CDR1 reads SGHKS; CDR2 reads YYEKEE (reference sequence). V lost 4 bases and J lost 4, with 11 bases in between. CDR3 bases: TGTGCCAGCAGCGTCGATTACAGCACTGAAGCTTTCTTT. This encodes CASSVDYSTEAFF.

The CDR3 loop is CAISATQGNQPQHF. The DNA of the CDR3 is TGTGCCATCAGTGCCACACAGGGCAATCAGCCCCAGCATTTT. The rearrangement joins TRBV10-3 to TRBJ1-5, with a tentative D call TRBD1 (5 bases). The V end lost 4 bases, the J end lost 2 bases, and 9 bases lay between the germline ends. CDR3 length: 14 residues. Germline V gene data show CDR1 as ENHRY and CDR2 as SYGVKD.

The chain joins TRBV4-1 to TRBJ1-2; D remains ambiguous. Deletions cut 0 bases from V and 3 bases from J, with 20 bases between. The CDR3 sequence is 18 residues long. The V gene's germline CDR1 is MGHRA and CDR2 YSYEKL. CDR3 bases: TGCGCCAGCAGCCAAGATTTAGCGAGGGAGGGCGTTGACTATGGCTACACCTTC. This translates into CASSQDLAREGVDYGYTF.

The chain links TRBV18 to TRBJ1-1; D is perhaps TRBD1 (6 bases). Germline assignment: CDR1 KGHSH and CDR2 LQKENI. Trimming removed 2 bases at V and 4 bases at J, with 11 bases between. The CDR3 consists of 14 residues. The CDR3 sequence: CASSPGTSVTEAFF. Written as DNA, the CDR3 is TGTGCCAGCTCACCAGGGACATCGGTCACTGAAGCTTTCTTT.

In its sample, this clone was seen once. The chain has TRBV5-1 and TRBJ2-1, with 9 bases identical to TRBD2. CDR1 and CDR2 (germline): SGHRS, YFSETQ. The CDR3 contains 16 residues. V dropped 4 bases and J dropped 5; count of bases not matched to a gene: 10. CDR3 protein: CASSGGLAQSHNEQFF. The CDR3, as DNA: TGCGCCAGCAGCGGCGGACTAGCGCAATCCCACAATGAGCAGTTCTTC.

The chain is built from TRBV7-2 and TRBJ2-5; D not resolved. The CDR3 totals 16 residues. V was clipped by 5 bases and J by 4 bases, with 20 bases between them. Germline-derived CDR1 and CDR2 are SGHTA and FQGNSA. As DNA, the CDR3 is TGTGCCAGCAGCCCGTCCTTGGGTAGCCTAACAGAGACCCAGTACTTC. Translating it yields CASSPSLGSLTETQYF.

The chain employs TRBV4-1 and TRBJ1-4; D gene ambiguous. This CDR3 comprises 14 residues. V lost 1 base and J 6 bases, leaving 9 bases between the germline ends. Germline V gene data show CDR1 as MGHRA and CDR2 as YSYEKL. The CDR3 DNA reads TGCGCCAGCAGCCAAGCGGCCGGGTATGAAAAACTGTTTTTT. It yields the protein CASSQAAGYEKLFF.

In this sample, this clone turned up a few times. V is TRBV10-3 and J is TRBJ2-2, with 8 bases fitting TRBD2. With V trimmed by 6 bases and J by 0 bases, 6 bases remained unmatched. Germline loops: CDR1 ENHRY, CDR2 SYGVKD. This CDR3 is built from 16 residues. The CDR3 sequence is CAIRRERGPNTGELFF. The CDR3 DNA is TGTGCCATCAGGAGAGAGCGGGGGCCGAACACCGGGGAGCTGTTTTTT.

The chain is built from TRBV6-5 and TRBJ1-2; 10 bases align to TRBD1. The CDR3 is made up of 15 amino acids. Germline V gives CDR1 MNHEY, CDR2 SVGAGI. V lost 5 bases, J lost 6 bases, and 9 bases stayed unmatched. In nucleotides, the CDR3 is TGTGCCAGCAGTAGGACCGGGACAGGGGATCATGGCTACACCTTC. Encoded protein: CASSRTGTGDHGYTF.

This clone appeared a few times. The rearrangement joins TRBV5-1 to TRBJ2-5, with a possible D match to TRBD2 (6 bases). The V and J ends lost 4 bases and 2 bases respectively, with 15 bases between them. Germline CDR1 reads SGHRS; CDR2 reads YFSETQ. CDR3 length: 15 amino acids. The CDR3 here is CASSRSVGGQETQYF. CDR3 nucleotides: TGCGCCAGCAGCCGCTCCGTGGGGGGTCAAGAGACCCAGTACTTC.

The chain couples TRBV25-1 to TRBJ2-7; D perhaps matches TRBD2 (5 bases). V was shortened by 4 bases and J by 0 bases, with 16 bases between the two germline ends. CDR3 length: 16 residues. Germline V gene lookup returns CDR1 MGHDK and CDR2 SYGVNS. The CDR3 loop reads CASSARGAEFSYEQYF. The CDR3 DNA follows: TGTGCCAGCAGTGCCCGGGGAGCGGAATTCTCCTACGAGCAGTACTTC.

V is TRBV9 and J is TRBJ1-3; TRBD1 aligns across 8 bases. V gave up 3 bases and J gave up 4 bases; unmatched junction bases: 9. The CDR3 is 16 residues long. Germline assignment: CDR1 SGDLS and CDR2 YYNGEE. CDR3 region: CASSDLTGGAGNTIYF. The DNA of the CDR3 is TGTGCCAGCAGCGACCTAACAGGGGGGGCCGGAAACACCATATATTTT. Full variable domain (outside the CDR3, taken from reference TRBV9 and TRBJ1-3): DSGVTQTPKHLITATGQRVTLRCSPRSGDLSVYWYQQSLDQGLQFLIQYYNGEERAKGNILERFSAQQFPDLHSELNLSSLELGDSALYFCASSDLTGGAGNTIYFGEGSWLTVV.

CDR3 coding DNA: TGCAGCGCCTCCACCAGGGGGCGTCGCAGCACTGAAGCTTTCTTT. It translates to CSASTRGRRSTEAFF. This chain joins TRBV29-1 and TRBJ1-1; 8 positions match TRBD1. Germline CDR1 is SQVTM and CDR2 is ANQGSEA. This CDR3 comprises 15 residues. V was clipped by 7 bases and J by 4 bases; unmatched bases: 14.

The chain couples TRBV7-2 to TRBJ1-1; 9 bases match TRBD1. The CDR3 has 15 residues. V was clipped by 2 bases and J by 1 base; unmatched bases: 2. In germline, CDR1 is SGHTA, CDR2 FQGNSA. The CDR3 protein is CASSLRTGENTEAFF. CDR3 bases: TGTGCCAGCAGCTTACGGACAGGGGAGAACACTGAAGCTTTCTTT. Combining the CDR3 with reference TRBV7-2 and TRBJ1-1 gives the whole variable domain GAGVSQSPSNKVTEKGKDVELRCDPISGHTALYWYRQSLGQGLEFLIYFQGNSAPDKSGLPSDRFSAERTGGSVSTLTIQRTQQEDSAVYLCASSLRTGENTEAFFGQGTRLTVV.

The chain combines TRBV29-1 with TRBJ2-3; 9 bases map to TRBD2. Germline lookup yields CDR1 SQVTM and CDR2 ANQGSEA. With 6 bases clipped from V and 9 bases from J, the junction kept 16 bases outside the gene matches. The CDR3 loop spans 15 amino acids. The CDR3, as DNA: TGCAGCGTCGCAACTCGACTAGCGGATCCTCTGACGCAGTATTTT. It yields the protein CSVATRLADPLTQYF.

This clone has more than one count but fewer than ten. This chain joins TRBV27 and TRBJ2-7; a possible D gene is TRBD1 (6 bases). Trimming stripped 4 bases from V and 2 bases from J, with 9 bases between. CDR1 is MNHEY, CDR2 SMNVEV, per germline (reference sequence). The CDR3 is 13 residues long. The chain's CDR3 is CASSSWTAYEQYF. The CDR3 nucleotides are TGTGCCAGCAGTTCCTGGACAGCCTACGAGCAGTACTTC.

This clone has a handful of counts. The V call is TRBV9, the J call TRBJ2-5, with 8 bases matching TRBD2. CDR3 length equals 14 residues. V was clipped by 3 bases and J by 1 base; unmatched bases: 2. Germline CDR1 and CDR2: SGDLS and YYNGEE. For the CDR3, the DNA is TGTGCCAGCAGCGATAGCGGGGCCCAAGAGACCCAGTACTTC. As protein: CASSDSGAQETQYF.

This chain uses TRBV5-1 with TRBJ2-7; 12 bases line up with TRBD2. J gave up 2 bases and V 4 bases, and 4 bases lay outside the gene matches. The CDR3 consists of 15 residues. CDR1 is SGHRS, CDR2 YFSETQ, per germline. As DNA, the CDR3 is TGCGCCAGCAGCACCCGACTAGCGGGAGCCTACGAGCAGTACTTC. This sequence encodes CASSTRLAGAYEQYF.

The chain couples TRBV19 to TRBJ2-5; perhaps TRBD1 as D (6 bases). Per germline, CDR1 LNHDA and CDR2 SQIVND (reference sequence). The CDR3 runs to 14 residues. The V and J ends lost 1 base and 4 bases respectively, with 10 bases between them. The CDR3 loop reads CASSIGGRGETQYF. CDR3 in DNA: TGTGCCAGTAGTATAGGGGGCAGGGGAGAGACCCAGTACTTC.

There are a few counts of this clone. This chain links TRBV14 with TRBJ1-1; 8 positions match TRBD1. The V gene's germline CDR1 is SGHDN and CDR2 FVKESK. The V gene end was trimmed by 6 bases and the J gene end by 4 bases; junction bases not matched to a gene: 7. The CDR3 contains 14 residues. The CDR3 here is CASSQDRATTEAFF. CDR3 DNA sequence: TGTGCCAGCAGTCAGGACAGGGCGACCACTGAAGCTTTCTTT.

V and J are TRBV6-5 and TRBJ2-5; 7 bases agree with TRBD1. TRBJ2-7 explains the end of the DNA better; the J call may be wrong. The CDR3 runs 14 residues. From germline, CDR1 is MNHEY and CDR2 SVGAGI. The CDR3 spells CASRLGQEYDEQYF. The CDR3 DNA is TGTGCCAGCAGGCTCGGACAGGAGTACGACGAGCAGTACTTC.

V and J are TRBV5-4 and TRBJ1-1; 11 nucleotides align to TRBD1. The CDR3 covers 15 residues. With V trimmed by 7 bases and J by 1 base, 6 bases remained unmatched. Germline V gene data show CDR1 as SGHNT and CDR2 as YYREEE (reference sequence). In nucleotides, the CDR3 is TGTGCCAGCGGGACAGGGGGGGGATGGAACACTGAAGCTTTCTTT. This encodes CASGTGGGWNTEAFF.

The chain joins TRBV19 to TRBJ1-2; 10 bases match TRBD1. Losses at the gene ends were 7 bases for V and 6 bases for J; bases not matched to a gene: 11. Germline CDR1 and CDR2: LNHDA and SQIVND (reference sequence). The CDR3 has 15 residues. In DNA form, the CDR3 reads TGTGCCAGTACCACAACCTCCGGGACAGGGGATGGCTACACCTTC. Translation: CASTTTSGTGDGYTF.

This sequence joins TRBV6-5 and TRBJ1-2; TRBD1 aligns across 11 bases. Germline V gives CDR1 MNHEY, CDR2 SVGAGI. The CDR3 totals 15 residues. The V and J ends lost 2 bases and 5 bases, in that order; junction bases with no gene match: 4. The CDR3 sequence: CASSYGTGGVYGYTF. The CDR3 DNA reads TGTGCCAGCAGTTACGGGACAGGGGGAGTTTATGGCTACACCTTC.